Listed below are T cell receptor beta chains from one sample, sequenced in a study of T cells after yellow fever vaccination. TCRdb fed the 5' RACE reads into MiXCR, producing one record per CDR3 protein. The data hold almost 600,000 distinct CDR3 sequences, with approximately 13% observed a single time. This sample comprised PBMCs, obtained on the day of the yellow fever booster vaccination. The receptors were gathered from a man aged 25-40 years who received the YFV17D yellow fever vaccine. Both conserved end residues are part of each CDR3. The order of the fields is D gene, V gene, J gene, CDR3 protein. A D gene is named only where the DNA matches it firmly.

>-|TRBV20-1|TRBJ2-7
CSARGPETSYSYEQYF
>-|TRBV12-1|TRBJ1-5
CAISFGLGQPQHF
>-|TRBV5-1|TRBJ2-1
CASGGSLNEQFF
>-|TRBV3-1|TRBJ2-1
CASSLLGRQFF
>TRBD1|TRBV27|TRBJ2-1
CASKGTGAYNEQFF
>TRBD1|TRBV7-9|TRBJ1-3
CASSLLGTAAGNTIYF
>TRBD1|TRBV4-3|TRBJ1-2
CASSQDRQGFYYGYTF
>TRBD2|TRBV7-2|TRBJ2-1
CASSYLSSGRANEQFF
>-|TRBV20-1|TRBJ2-5
CSAPQGPETQYF
>TRBD1|TRBV7-2|TRBJ2-7
CASSTRTGSYEQYF
>TRBD1|TRBV19|TRBJ2-1
CASSTRGQGRDNEQFF
>-|TRBV6-1|TRBJ2-6
CASCRSRPDSGANVLTF
>-|TRBV12-3/TRBV12-4|TRBJ2-1
CASSSPPGYNEQFF
>-|TRBV20-1|TRBJ1-5
CSAGGFSSNQPQHF
>-|TRBV7-6|TRBJ2-2
CASSLVQTTGELFF
>-|TRBV2|TRBJ2-5
CASSEEASEETQYF
>-|TRBV20-1|TRBJ2-3
CSGIAESPDTQYF
>TRBD1|TRBV5-1|TRBJ2-1
CASSLAYRGRGPRSYNEQFF
>-|TRBV12-3/TRBV12-4|TRBJ2-1
CASSAWRWEATYNEQFF
>TRBD1|TRBV29-1|TRBJ2-2
CSVIQGAGGELFF
>TRBD1|TRBV6-1|TRBJ2-1
CASTINRGYNEQFF
>-|TRBV19|TRBJ1-6
CASNKELNSPLHF
>TRBD1|TRBV28|TRBJ2-7
CASSTPDRGFYEQYF
>-|TRBV27|TRBJ1-5
CASSLLGTYGNQPQHF
>TRBD1|TRBV3-1|TRBJ2-7
CASSQRRGTPSEQYF
>-|TRBV11-2|TRBJ2-2
CASSSLRGGELFF
>TRBD2|TRBV14|TRBJ2-7
CASSQDGLAGGTLYF